This T cell receptor (beta chain) was obtained from a study of tumor and adjacent non-tumor tissue in lung cancer. Study in general: The patients, 10 men and several women, were 31 to 76 with stage I to III disease. Samples averaged around 3.9 million productive TCRbeta reads each. The study's findings and limits: Compared with tumor, normal lung showed significantly lower TCR diversity. In normal lung, the top 100 clones were significantly more dominant than in tumor.

RNA was extracted from bulk tissue without any cell sorting. Distant lung tissue was collected more than 3 cm away from the tumor edge. This clonotype was recorded at least ten times. The target antigen is unknown. Three rounds of nested PCR, following a modified ARM-PCR protocol, produced the TCRbeta library. TCRdb re-analysed the multiplex PCR reads in MiXCR, keeping a single row per CDR3 protein. Found here are 90,000 to 120,000 distinct CDR3 sequences, approximately 65% of them singletons; the top ten hold roughly 19%. Germline V lookup: CDR1 MNHEY, CDR2 SVGEGT. The CDR3 extends over 15 amino acids. Unmatched junction bases numbered 1, after V lost 3 bases and J lost 6 bases.

V is TRBV6-2 or TRBV6-3 and J is TRBJ2-4; 14 nucleotides align to TRBD2. This sequence originates from a man aged 30 to 45 with non-small cell lung cancer. The sequenced sample consisted of distant non-tumor lung tissue. In DNA, the CDR3 is TGTGCCAGCAGTTATGGGACTAGCGGGAGAAACATTCAGTACTTC. Its protein product is CASSYGTSGRNIQYF.